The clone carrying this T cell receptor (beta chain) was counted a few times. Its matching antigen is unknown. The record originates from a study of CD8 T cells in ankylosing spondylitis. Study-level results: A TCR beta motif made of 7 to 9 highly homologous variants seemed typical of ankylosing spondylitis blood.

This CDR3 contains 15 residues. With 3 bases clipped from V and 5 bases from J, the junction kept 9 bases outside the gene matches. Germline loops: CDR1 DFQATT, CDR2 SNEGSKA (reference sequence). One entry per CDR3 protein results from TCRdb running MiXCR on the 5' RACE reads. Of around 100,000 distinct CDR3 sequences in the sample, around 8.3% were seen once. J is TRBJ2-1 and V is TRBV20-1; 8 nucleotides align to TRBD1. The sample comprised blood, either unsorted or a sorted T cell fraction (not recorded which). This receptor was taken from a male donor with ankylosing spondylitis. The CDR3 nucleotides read TGCAGTGCTAGTGACCGGGACAGGACTCACAATGAGCAGTTCTTC. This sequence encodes CSASDRDRTHNEQFF.